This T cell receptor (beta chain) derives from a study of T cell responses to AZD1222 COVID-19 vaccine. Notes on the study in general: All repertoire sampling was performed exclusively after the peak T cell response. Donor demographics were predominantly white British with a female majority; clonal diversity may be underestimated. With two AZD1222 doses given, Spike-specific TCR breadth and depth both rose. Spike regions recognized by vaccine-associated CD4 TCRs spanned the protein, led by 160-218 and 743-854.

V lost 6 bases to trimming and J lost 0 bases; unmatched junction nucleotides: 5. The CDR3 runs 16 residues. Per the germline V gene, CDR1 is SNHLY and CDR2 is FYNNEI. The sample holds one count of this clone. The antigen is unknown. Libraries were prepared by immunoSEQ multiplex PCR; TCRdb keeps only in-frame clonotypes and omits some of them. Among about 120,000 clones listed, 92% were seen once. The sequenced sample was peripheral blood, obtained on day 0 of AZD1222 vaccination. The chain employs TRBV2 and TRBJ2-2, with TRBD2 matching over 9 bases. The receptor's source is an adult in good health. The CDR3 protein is CASRPSGAANTGELFF. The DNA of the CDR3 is TGTGCCAGCAGGCCTAGCGGGGCAGCGAACACCGGGGAGCTGTTTTTT. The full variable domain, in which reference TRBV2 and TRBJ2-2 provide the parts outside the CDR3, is EPEVTQTPSHQVTQMGQEVILRCVPISNHLYFYWYRQILGQKVEFLVSFYNNEISEKSEIFDDQFSVERPDGSNFTLKIRSTKLEDSAMYFCASRPSGAANTGELFFGEGSRLTVL.